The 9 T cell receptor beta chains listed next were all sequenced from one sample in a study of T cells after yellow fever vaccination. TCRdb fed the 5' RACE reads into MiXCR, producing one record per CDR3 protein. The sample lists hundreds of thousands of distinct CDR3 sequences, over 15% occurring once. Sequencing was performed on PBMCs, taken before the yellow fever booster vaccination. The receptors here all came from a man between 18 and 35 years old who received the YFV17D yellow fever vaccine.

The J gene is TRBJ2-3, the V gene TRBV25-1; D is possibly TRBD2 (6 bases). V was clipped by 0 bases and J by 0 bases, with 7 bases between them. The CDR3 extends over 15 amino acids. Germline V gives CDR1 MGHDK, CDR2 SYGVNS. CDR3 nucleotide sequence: TGTGCCAGCAGTGAATACGGGGGTAGCACAGATACGCAGTATTTT. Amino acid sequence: CASSEYGGSTDTQYF.

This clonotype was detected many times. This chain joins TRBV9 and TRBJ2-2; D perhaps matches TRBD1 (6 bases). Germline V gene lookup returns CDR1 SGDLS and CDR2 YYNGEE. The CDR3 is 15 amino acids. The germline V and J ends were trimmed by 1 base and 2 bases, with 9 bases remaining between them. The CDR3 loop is CASSVSRGNTGELFF. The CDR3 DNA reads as TGTGCCAGCAGCGTATCCAGGGGTAACACCGGGGAGCTGTTTTTT. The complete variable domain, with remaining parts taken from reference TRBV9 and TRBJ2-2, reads DSGVTQTPKHLITATGQRVTLRCSPRSGDLSVYWYQQSLDQGLQFLIQYYNGEERAKGNILERFSAQQFPDLHSELNLSSLELGDSALYFCASSVSRGNTGELFFGEGSRLTVL.

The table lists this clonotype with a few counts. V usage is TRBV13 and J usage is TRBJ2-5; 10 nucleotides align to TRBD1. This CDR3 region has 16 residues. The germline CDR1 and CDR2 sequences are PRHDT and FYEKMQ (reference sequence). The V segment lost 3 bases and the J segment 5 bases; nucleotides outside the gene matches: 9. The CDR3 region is CASSLTGTGVGETQYF. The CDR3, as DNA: TGTGCCAGCAGCTTGACTGGGACAGGGGTAGGGGAGACCCAGTACTTC. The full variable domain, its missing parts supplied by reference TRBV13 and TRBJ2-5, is AAGVIQSPRHLIKEKRETATLKCYPIPRHDTVYWYQQGPGQDPQFLISFYEKMQSDKGSIPDRFSAQQFSDYHSELNMSSLELGDSALYFCASSLTGTGVGETQYFGPGTRLLVL.

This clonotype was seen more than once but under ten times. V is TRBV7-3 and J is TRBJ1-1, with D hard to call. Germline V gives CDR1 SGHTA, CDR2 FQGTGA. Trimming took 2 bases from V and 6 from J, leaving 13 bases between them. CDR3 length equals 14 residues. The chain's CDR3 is CASSLYGFGAEAFF. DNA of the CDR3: TGTGCCAGCAGCTTATATGGGTTTGGGGCTGAAGCTTTCTTT.

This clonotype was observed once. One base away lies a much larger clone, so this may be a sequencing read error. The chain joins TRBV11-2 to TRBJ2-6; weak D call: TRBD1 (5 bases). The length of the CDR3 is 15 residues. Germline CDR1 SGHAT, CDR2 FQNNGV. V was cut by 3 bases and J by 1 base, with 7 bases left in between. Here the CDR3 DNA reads TGTGCCAGCAGCTTCGCAGGGTCTGGGGCCAACGTCCTGACTTTC. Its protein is CASSFAGSGANVLTF.

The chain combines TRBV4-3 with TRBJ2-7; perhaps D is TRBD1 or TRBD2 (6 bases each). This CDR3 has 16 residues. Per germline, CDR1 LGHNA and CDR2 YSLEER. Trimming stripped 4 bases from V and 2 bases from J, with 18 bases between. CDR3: CASSPEGDSIPYEQYF. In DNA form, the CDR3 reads TGCGCCAGCAGCCCCGAGGGGGACTCGATCCCCTACGAGCAGTACTTC.

In nucleotides, the CDR3 is TGTGCCAGCAGCCAAGATGTAGCCAGGTACAATGAGCAGTTCTTC. Its translation: CASSQDVARYNEQFF. The chain uses TRBV4-2 and TRBJ2-1; D is unclear. In germline, CDR1 is LGHNA, CDR2 YNFKEQ. V lost 0 bases, J lost 4 bases, and 10 bases lay in between. This CDR3 contains 15 residues.

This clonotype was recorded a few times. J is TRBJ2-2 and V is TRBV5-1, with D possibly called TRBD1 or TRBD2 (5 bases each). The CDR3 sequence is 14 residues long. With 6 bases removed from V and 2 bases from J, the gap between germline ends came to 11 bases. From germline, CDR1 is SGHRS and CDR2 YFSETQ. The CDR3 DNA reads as TGCGCCAGCACGAGGGGATTTAACACCGGGGAGCTGTTTTTT. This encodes CASTRGFNTGELFF. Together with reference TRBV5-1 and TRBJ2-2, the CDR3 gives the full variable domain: KAGVTQTPRYLIKTRGQQVTLSCSPISGHRSVSWYQQTPGQGLQFLFEYFSETQRNKGNFPGRFSGRQFSNSRSEMNVSTLELGDSALYLCASTRGFNTGELFFGEGSRLTVL.

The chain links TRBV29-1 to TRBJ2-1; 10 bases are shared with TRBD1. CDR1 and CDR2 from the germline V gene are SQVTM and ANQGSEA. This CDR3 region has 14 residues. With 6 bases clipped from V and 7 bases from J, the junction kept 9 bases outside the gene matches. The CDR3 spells CSVKTGGGGNEQFF. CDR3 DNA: TGCAGCGTCAAGACAGGGGGCGGTGGGAATGAGCAGTTCTTC.